This T cell receptor beta chain comes out of a study of early T cells in non-severe SARS-CoV-2 infection. This clonotype has at least ten counts. TCRdb recomputed calls from the 5' RACE reads with MiXCR, one row per CDR3 protein. The data show tens of thousands of distinct CDR3 sequences, 9% to 10% seen once. This CDR3 contains 12 residues. Trimming removed 7 bases from V and 6 bases from J, with 11 bases in between. CDR1 is SEHNR, CDR2 FQNEAQ, per germline (reference sequence). Sequencing was performed on whole blood. This receptor was taken from an adult who was a healthcare worker with PCR-confirmed SARS-CoV-2 infection or an uninfected control (not recorded which). The rearrangement uses TRBV7-9 and TRBJ2-3, with D possibly TRBD1 on 5 matching bases. In DNA form, the CDR3 reads TGTGCCAGCACGCTTGGGGCGGATACGCAGTATTTT. Its protein product is CASTLGADTQYF.